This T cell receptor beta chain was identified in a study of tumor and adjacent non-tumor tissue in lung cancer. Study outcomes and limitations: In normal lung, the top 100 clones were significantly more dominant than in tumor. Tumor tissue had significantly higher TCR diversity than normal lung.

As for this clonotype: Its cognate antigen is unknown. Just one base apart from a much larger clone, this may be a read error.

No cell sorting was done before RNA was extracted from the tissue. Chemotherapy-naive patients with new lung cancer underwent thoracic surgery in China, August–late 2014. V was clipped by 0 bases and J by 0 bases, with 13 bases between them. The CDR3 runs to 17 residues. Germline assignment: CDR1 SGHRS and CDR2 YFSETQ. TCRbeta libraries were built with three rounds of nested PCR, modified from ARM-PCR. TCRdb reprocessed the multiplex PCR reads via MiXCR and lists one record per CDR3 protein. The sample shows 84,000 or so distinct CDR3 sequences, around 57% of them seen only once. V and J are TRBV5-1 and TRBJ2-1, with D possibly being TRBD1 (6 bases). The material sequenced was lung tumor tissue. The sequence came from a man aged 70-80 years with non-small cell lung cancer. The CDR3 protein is CASSLENTGSSYNEQFF. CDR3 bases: TGCGCCAGCAGCTTGGAAAACACAGGGAGCTCCTACAATGAGCAGTTCTTC.